This is a list of T cell receptor beta chains from one sample in a study of T-cell reconstitution after alpha-beta-depleted transplantation in children. A single record per CDR3 protein comes from TCRdb applying MiXCR to the PCR reads. The table shows hundreds of thousands of distinct CDR3 sequences, with 23% occurring only once. The sequences come from PBMCs, mostly from graft donor cells, collected 360 days after TCRalphabeta/CD19-depleted stem cell transplant. The origin of the receptors is a boy less than two years old who had a stem cell transplant for acute myeloid leukemia, so the T cells may come from the graft donor. CDR3s include the opening cysteine and the closing phenylalanine or tryptophan. Fields, in order: CDR3 protein, CDR3 DNA, J gene, D gene, V gene, clone size. D genes are given only for firm matches. The listing skips clone size in some rows; elsewhere it reads once, few, many or a size class.

CDR3aa: CASSLSAIQETQYF
CDR3nt: TGTGCCAGCAGTTTATCGGCGATTCAAGAGACCCAGTACTTC
j_gene: TRBJ2-5
d_gene: NA
v_gene: TRBV12-3/TRBV12-4
abundance: NA

CDR3aa: CASSPPLGQGANTGELFF
CDR3nt: TGTGCCAGCAGCCCCCCCCTCGGACAGGGCGCGAACACCGGGGAGCTGTTTTTT
j_gene: TRBJ2-2
d_gene: TRBD1
v_gene: TRBV6-1
abundance: NA

CDR3aa: CAISEGGPENTDTQYF
CDR3nt: TGTGCCATCAGTGAGGGCGGTCCAGAGAACACAGATACGCAGTATTTT
j_gene: TRBJ2-3
d_gene: NA
v_gene: TRBV10-3
abundance: NA

CDR3aa: CASSFPGGQGAYEQYF
CDR3nt: TGTGCCAGCAGCTTTCCCGGCGGACAGGGGGCGTACGAGCAGTACTTC
j_gene: TRBJ2-7
d_gene: TRBD1
v_gene: TRBV7-2
abundance: many

CDR3aa: CSGLTGDTGELFF
CDR3nt: TGCAGTGGACTCACAGGGGACACCGGGGAGCTGTTTTTT
j_gene: TRBJ2-2
d_gene: TRBD1
v_gene: TRBV20-1
abundance: few

CDR3aa: CASSATGTSNTEAFF
CDR3nt: TGTGCCAGCAGCGCCACCGGGACATCTAACACTGAAGCTTTCTTT
j_gene: TRBJ1-1
d_gene: NA
v_gene: TRBV9
abundance: medium-sized

CDR3aa: CASSRRRGQKLEAFF
CDR3nt: TGCGCCAGCAGTCGACGCCGGGGCCAGAAGCTCGAAGCTTTCTTT
j_gene: TRBJ1-1
d_gene: NA
v_gene: TRBV23-1
abundance: NA

CDR3aa: CAGSTTGNTIYF
CDR3nt: TGTGCCGGCAGCACAACTGGAAACACCATATATTTT
j_gene: TRBJ1-3
d_gene: NA
v_gene: TRBV12-3/TRBV12-4
abundance: NA

CDR3aa: CASRPSTGILKETQYF
CDR3nt: TGTGCCAGCAGGCCCTCTACAGGAATCCTCAAAGAGACCCAGTACTTC
j_gene: TRBJ2-5
d_gene: NA
v_gene: TRBV28
abundance: NA

CDR3aa: CASSYAGAGENNEQFF
CDR3nt: TGTGCCAGCAGTTACGCGGGTGCGGGGGAAAACAATGAGCAGTTCTTC
j_gene: TRBJ2-1
d_gene: TRBD2
v_gene: TRBV6-5
abundance: NA

CDR3aa: CASSFSVTDPYGYTF
CDR3nt: TGTGCCAGCAGTTTCTCCGTGACAGACCCCTATGGCTACACCTTC
j_gene: TRBJ1-2
d_gene: NA
v_gene: TRBV28
abundance: few

CDR3aa: CSAREGGNEQFF
CDR3nt: TGCAGTGCTAGAGAAGGGGGGAATGAGCAGTTCTTC
j_gene: TRBJ2-1
d_gene: NA
v_gene: TRBV20-1
abundance: NA

CDR3aa: CASSYRQSTNEKLFF
CDR3nt: TGTGCCAGCAGCTACAGACAGTCAACTAATGAAAAACTGTTTTTT
j_gene: TRBJ1-4
d_gene: NA
v_gene: TRBV3-1
abundance: NA

CDR3aa: CASSQAKTGRETQYF
CDR3nt: TGTGCCAGCAGCCAAGCGAAGACAGGGAGAGAGACCCAGTACTTC
j_gene: TRBJ2-5
d_gene: TRBD1
v_gene: TRBV4-2
abundance: NA

CDR3aa: CASSPGQGSQETQYF
CDR3nt: TGTGCCAGCTCCCCGGGACAGGGGAGTCAAGAGACCCAGTACTTC
j_gene: TRBJ2-5
d_gene: TRBD1
v_gene: TRBV18
abundance: few

CDR3aa: CAKGSGSYNEQFF
CDR3nt: TGTGCCAAAGGGAGCGGGAGTTACAATGAGCAGTTCTTC
j_gene: TRBJ2-1
d_gene: TRBD2
v_gene: TRBV2
abundance: NA

CDR3aa: CASSLTSIGQGNTGELFF
CDR3nt: TGTGCCAGCAGCCTTACTTCTATTGGTCAGGGGAACACCGGGGAGCTGTTTTTT
j_gene: TRBJ2-2
d_gene: NA
v_gene: TRBV6-5
abundance: NA

CDR3aa: CATSREAGTPSYEQYF
CDR3nt: TGTGCCACCAGCAGAGAGGCGGGGACGCCTTCCTACGAGCAGTACTTC
j_gene: TRBJ2-7
d_gene: NA
v_gene: TRBV15
abundance: NA

CDR3aa: CASSFRQVQETQYF
CDR3nt: TGTGCCAGCAGTTTTAGACAGGTCCAAGAGACCCAGTACTTC
j_gene: TRBJ2-5
d_gene: NA
v_gene: TRBV28
abundance: many

CDR3aa: CASSYLGPGQPQETQYF
CDR3nt: TGTGCCAGCAGTTATCTGGGCCCGGGACAACCTCAAGAGACCCAGTACTTC
j_gene: TRBJ2-5
d_gene: NA
v_gene: TRBV6-5
abundance: NA

CDR3aa: CASSADRGHSNQPQHF
CDR3nt: TGTGCCAGCAGTGCCGACAGGGGGCATAGCAATCAGCCCCAGCATTTT
j_gene: TRBJ1-5
d_gene: TRBD1
v_gene: TRBV6-1
abundance: NA

CDR3aa: CASSLRGAKDEETQYF
CDR3nt: TGTGCCAGCAGCTTACGGGGGGCGAAGGACGAAGAGACCCAGTACTTC
j_gene: TRBJ2-5
d_gene: NA
v_gene: TRBV11-1
abundance: NA

CDR3aa: CASSVDSLAKNIQYF
CDR3nt: TGTGCCAGCAGCGTGGACAGTCTAGCCAAAAACATTCAGTACTTC
j_gene: TRBJ2-4
d_gene: NA
v_gene: TRBV9
abundance: many

CDR3aa: CASSSSYYPFSTDTQYF
CDR3nt: TGCGCCAGCAGCTCATCCTACTACCCTTTTAGCACAGATACGCAGTATTTT
j_gene: TRBJ2-3
d_gene: NA
v_gene: TRBV5-1
abundance: NA

CDR3aa: CSTFGGSSYNEQFF
CDR3nt: TGCAGCACATTCGGCGGTAGCTCCTACAATGAGCAGTTCTTC
j_gene: TRBJ2-1
d_gene: NA
v_gene: TRBV29-1
abundance: many

CDR3aa: CASRPNTEAFF
CDR3nt: TGTGCCAGCAGACCCAACACTGAAGCTTTCTTT
j_gene: TRBJ1-1
d_gene: NA
v_gene: TRBV28
abundance: many

CDR3aa: CATSRDSPGGWRLMNTEAFF
CDR3nt: TGTGCCACCAGCAGAGATTCCCCGGGAGGGTGGAGACTTATGAACACTGAAGCTTTCTTT
j_gene: TRBJ1-1
d_gene: NA
v_gene: TRBV15
abundance: NA

CDR3aa: CASSLRGVTDTQYF
CDR3nt: TGTGCCAGCAGCTTACGGGGGGTCACAGATACGCAGTATTTT
j_gene: TRBJ2-3
d_gene: TRBD2
v_gene: TRBV11-2
abundance: few

CDR3aa: CASSVKWEASTDTQYF
CDR3nt: TGTGCCAGCAGCGTTAAGTGGGAGGCTAGCACAGATACGCAGTATTTT
j_gene: TRBJ2-3
d_gene: NA
v_gene: TRBV9
abundance: many

CDR3aa: CASSVEGTGANPLHF
CDR3nt: TGTGCCAGCAGCGTAGAAGGGACAGGGGCCAACCCCCTCCACTTT
j_gene: TRBJ1-6
d_gene: TRBD1
v_gene: TRBV9
abundance: NA

CDR3aa: CASSPRGRGATDTQYF
CDR3nt: TGCGCCAGCAGCCCGAGGGGGCGCGGAGCCACAGATACGCAGTATTTT
j_gene: TRBJ2-3
d_gene: TRBD1
v_gene: TRBV5-1
abundance: NA

CDR3aa: CASTSQARAEAFF
CDR3nt: TGTGCCAGCACCTCCCAAGCCAGGGCTGAAGCTTTCTTT
j_gene: TRBJ1-1
d_gene: NA
v_gene: TRBV28
abundance: NA

CDR3aa: CASGADRAPNTGELFF
CDR3nt: TGTGCTAGTGGCGCCGACCGGGCCCCGAACACCGGGGAGCTGTTTTTT
j_gene: TRBJ2-2
d_gene: NA
v_gene: TRBV12-5
abundance: few

CDR3aa: CSARDLPEETQYF
CDR3nt: TGCAGTGCTAGAGATCTGCCCGAAGAGACCCAGTACTTC
j_gene: TRBJ2-5
d_gene: NA
v_gene: TRBV20-1
abundance: many

CDR3aa: CSARDLGTAKGPQHF
CDR3nt: TGCAGTGCTAGAGATCTGGGGACGGCTAAAGGGCCCCAGCATTTT
j_gene: TRBJ1-5
d_gene: NA
v_gene: TRBV20-1
abundance: NA

CDR3aa: CASSQPLGLTNTGELFF
CDR3nt: TGCGCCAGCAGCCAACCGTTGGGATTAACGAACACCGGGGAGCTGTTTTTT
j_gene: TRBJ2-2
d_gene: NA
v_gene: TRBV4-3
abundance: few

CDR3aa: CSVHSRDRGYGYTF
CDR3nt: TGCAGCGTACACTCCCGGGACAGGGGCTATGGCTACACCTTC
j_gene: TRBJ1-2
d_gene: TRBD1
v_gene: TRBV29-1
abundance: few

CDR3aa: CSARAPTRAKETQYF
CDR3nt: TGCAGTGCTAGAGCTCCCACTAGGGCGAAAGAGACCCAGTACTTC
j_gene: TRBJ2-5
d_gene: NA
v_gene: TRBV20-1
abundance: many

CDR3aa: CASTASDSYGYTF
CDR3nt: TGTGCCAGCACCGCCTCAGACAGCTATGGCTACACCTTC
j_gene: TRBJ1-2
d_gene: NA
v_gene: TRBV6-6
abundance: many

CDR3aa: CSGMADTQYF
CDR3nt: TGCAGCGGCATGGCAGATACGCAGTATTTT
j_gene: TRBJ2-3
d_gene: NA
v_gene: TRBV29-1
abundance: many

CDR3aa: CASSERLAGAWGEQFF
CDR3nt: TGTGCCAGCAGTGAACGGCTAGCGGGGGCCTGGGGTGAGCAGTTCTTC
j_gene: TRBJ2-1
d_gene: TRBD2
v_gene: TRBV25-1
abundance: NA

CDR3aa: CASSFRQGRTDTQYF
CDR3nt: TGTGCCAGCAGTTTCAGACAGGGTAGAACAGATACGCAGTATTTT
j_gene: TRBJ2-3
d_gene: TRBD1
v_gene: TRBV12-3/TRBV12-4
abundance: few

CDR3aa: CSARVHSGPDTQYF
CDR3nt: TGCAGTGCTAGAGTTCACTCGGGGCCAGATACGCAGTATTTT
j_gene: TRBJ2-3
d_gene: NA
v_gene: TRBV20-1
abundance: NA

CDR3aa: CSVSIASYEQYF
CDR3nt: TGCAGCGTGTCTATCGCCTCCTACGAGCAGTACTTC
j_gene: TRBJ2-7
d_gene: NA
v_gene: TRBV29-1
abundance: NA

CDR3aa: CASRGLHDQPQHF
CDR3nt: TGTGCCAGCAGGGGACTCCACGATCAGCCCCAGCATTTT
j_gene: TRBJ1-5
d_gene: NA
v_gene: TRBV6-1
abundance: NA

CDR3aa: CSAPGLAFNTEAFF
CDR3nt: TGCAGTGCCCCCGGCCTCGCCTTTAACACTGAAGCTTTCTTT
j_gene: TRBJ1-1
d_gene: NA
v_gene: TRBV20-1
abundance: NA

CDR3aa: CSAGGVKETQYF
CDR3nt: TGCAGTGCTGGGGGAGTGAAAGAGACCCAGTACTTC
j_gene: TRBJ2-5
d_gene: NA
v_gene: TRBV20-1
abundance: NA

CDR3aa: CSARAPLSGGADEQFF
CDR3nt: TGCAGTGCTAGAGCTCCACTGAGCGGGGGGGCCGATGAGCAGTTCTTC
j_gene: TRBJ2-1
d_gene: TRBD2
v_gene: TRBV20-1
abundance: few

CDR3aa: CSVLDPLGSYEQYF
CDR3nt: TGCAGCGTCCTGGACCCACTCGGATCCTACGAGCAGTACTTC
j_gene: TRBJ2-7
d_gene: NA
v_gene: TRBV29-1
abundance: NA

CDR3aa: CASSPPGQGHNEQFF
CDR3nt: TGTGCCAGCTCACCACCGGGACAGGGACACAATGAGCAGTTCTTC
j_gene: TRBJ2-1
d_gene: TRBD1
v_gene: TRBV18
abundance: NA

CDR3aa: CASSLQGRWMVTQYF
CDR3nt: TGCGCCAGCAGTCTGCAAGGACGGTGGATGGTGACCCAGTACTTC
j_gene: TRBJ2-5
d_gene: NA
v_gene: TRBV23-1
abundance: few

CDR3aa: CASSAGTDAQETQYF
CDR3nt: TGCGCCAGCAGCGCGGGGACGGATGCCCAAGAGACCCAGTACTTC
j_gene: TRBJ2-5
d_gene: NA
v_gene: TRBV5-1
abundance: many

CDR3aa: CASSFPRTSGSSSYNEQFF
CDR3nt: TGTGCCAGCAGTTTCCCCCGGACTAGCGGGAGCAGCTCCTACAATGAGCAGTTCTTC
j_gene: TRBJ2-1
d_gene: TRBD2
v_gene: TRBV12-3/TRBV12-4
abundance: many

CDR3aa: CASSYVGGPDTGELFF
CDR3nt: TGTGCCAGCAGTTATGTCGGGGGGCCGGACACCGGGGAGCTGTTTTTT
j_gene: TRBJ2-2
d_gene: NA
v_gene: TRBV6-2/TRBV6-3
abundance: NA

CDR3aa: CASSLGQFANTGELFF
CDR3nt: TGCGCCAGCAGCTTAGGACAGTTCGCGAACACCGGGGAGCTGTTTTTT
j_gene: TRBJ2-2
d_gene: NA
v_gene: TRBV5-1
abundance: many